This TCR beta chain was documented in a study of blood T cell repertoires in COVID-19. Across the whole study: The United States, Italy and Spain provided the acute and convalescent COVID-19 samples. Sample material is recorded as cDNA or gDNA derived from T cells, B-cell-depleted T cells, or PBMCs.

In the original processing: From reference gene primer amplification, estimates of nucleated cell counts were derived. The method was immunoSEQ multiplex PCR; TCRdb's version includes in-frame clones alone and lacks a portion of them. V and J calls and clone size follow that table, whereas D and trimming were derived from the DNA. The repertoire holds 99,000 or so clones, with more than 75% as singletons. Germline-derived CDR1 and CDR2 are SGHRS and YFSETQ. V was trimmed by 5 bases and J by 2 bases, leaving 13 bases between them. CDR3 length: 15 amino acids. The V call is TRBV5-1, the J call TRBJ2-2, with a tentative D call TRBD1 (5 bases). Input material: peripheral blood. The TCR was taken from a man aged 55-75 years with acute or convalescent COVID-19. CDR3 DNA: TGCGCCAGCAGTAATCGGACATCTAACACCGGGGAGCTGTTTTTT. Protein sequence: CASSNRTSNTGELFF.